The 17 T cell receptor beta chains below come from one sample, sequenced in a study of blood T cell repertoires in COVID-19. Generated by immunoSEQ multiplex PCR, the TCRdb table keeps only in-frame clones and is missing some. The sample holds over 150,000 clones, approximately 79% seen once. The sequenced sample was peripheral blood. The receptors were sampled from a woman in her 70s with acute or convalescent COVID-19.

Only one count was recorded for this clone. The rearrangement uses TRBV9 and TRBJ2-3; D might be TRBD1 (6 bases). Trimming took 0 bases from V and 4 from J, leaving 12 bases between them. The CDR3 consists of 15 residues. Germline V CDR1 and CDR2: SGDLS, YYNGEE. For the CDR3, the DNA is TGTGCCAGCAGCGTAGTTACAGGGACCGCAGATACGCAGTATTTT. This codes for CASSVVTGTADTQYF.

The chain carries TRBV5-1 and TRBJ2-7; tentatively, D is TRBD2 (6 bases). V lost 4 bases to trimming and J lost 2 bases, with 19 bases between them. The CDR3 extends over 16 amino acids. CDR1 is SGHRS and CDR2 is YFSETQ in the germline V gene. The CDR3: CASSLIIGGNTYEQYF. CDR3 coding DNA: TGCGCCAGCAGCCTGATAATCGGCGGGAACACCTACGAGCAGTACTTC.

The chain carries TRBV6-5 and TRBJ1-3, with TRBD1 matching over 9 bases. Looked up from germline, CDR1 is MNHEY and CDR2 is SVGAGI. The CDR3 is 15 residues long. Trimming took 4 bases from V and 1 from J; bases not matched to a gene: 2. CDR3 coding DNA: TGTGCCAGCAGTTGGGACAGGGTTTCTGGAAACACCATATATTTT. It codes for CASSWDRVSGNTIYF.

The chain couples TRBV28 to TRBJ1-2, with a possible D match to TRBD1 (5 bases). CDR1 and CDR2 from the germline V gene are MDHEN and SYDVKM. The CDR3 contains 14 residues. The germline V and J ends were trimmed by 6 bases and 7 bases, with 18 bases remaining between them. As DNA, the CDR3 is TGTGCCAGCAGAGTTCCCGGGGGAAGGGGTGGCTACACCTTC. It specifies CASRVPGGRGGYTF.

The chain has TRBV7-9 and TRBJ1-1, with a tentative D call TRBD1 (6 bases). V dropped 4 bases and J dropped 6 bases, with 18 bases sitting between them. This CDR3 region has 15 residues. Germline V gene lookup returns CDR1 SEHNR and CDR2 FQNEAQ (reference sequence). The CDR3 spells CASSSTGKGQSEAFF. The CDR3 coding sequence is TGTGCCAGCAGCTCTACAGGGAAAGGGCAGTCTGAAGCTTTCTTT.

The rearrangement links TRBV2 to TRBJ2-7; possible D gene TRBD1, 7 bases. The CDR3 spans 14 residues. Per germline, CDR1 SNHLY and CDR2 FYNNEI. Trimming shortened V by 4 bases and J by 4 bases, and 14 bases separated the two germline ends. The CDR3 coding sequence is TGTGCCAGCAGTGCGCGACAGGGAGGTTACGAGCAGTACTTC. The encoded protein is CASSARQGGYEQYF.

The J gene is TRBJ2-1, the V gene TRBV19; 9 bases are shared with TRBD2. From germline, CDR1 is LNHDA and CDR2 SQIVND (reference sequence). This CDR3 is built from 16 residues. Trimming at V came to 4 bases and at J to 3 bases, leaving 7 bases not matched to a gene. CDR3 nucleotide sequence: TGTGCCAGTAGTAAACTCATAGCGGGAGTCTACAATGAGCAGTTCTTC. Its protein is CASSKLIAGVYNEQFF.

CDR3 coding DNA: TGTGCCAGCAGTTTGTCCAGTAACTATGGCTACACCTTC. Translating it yields CASSLSSNYGYTF. The chain employs TRBV12-3 or TRBV12-4 and TRBJ1-2; no firm D call. CDR3 length: 13 residues. Trimming removed 3 bases from V and 1 base from J, with 6 bases in between.

V is TRBV5-8 and J is TRBJ2-1, with TRBD1 matching 7 bases. Trimming at V came to 0 bases and at J to 1 base, leaving 7 bases not matched to a gene. Germline lookup yields CDR1 SGHTS and CDR2 YDEGEE. The CDR3 length is 17 residues. CDR3 coding DNA: TGTGCCAGCAGCTTGGACGGCCAGGGGGTTTCCTACAATGAGCAGTTCTTC. It encodes CASSLDGQGVSYNEQFF. The entire variable domain, with the rest obtained from reference TRBV5-8 and TRBJ2-1, is as follows: EAGVTQSPTHLIKTRGQQATLRCSPISGHTSVYWYQQALGLGLQFLLWYDEGEERNRGNFPPRFSGRQFPNYSSELNVNALELEDSALYLCASSLDGQGVSYNEQFFGPGTRLTVL.

The rearrangement links TRBV28 to TRBJ2-1; 8 nucleotides align to TRBD2. The trim removed 5 bases at V and 0 bases at J, leaving 12 bases unmatched. This CDR3 region has 18 residues. The germline gives CDR1 MDHEN, CDR2 SYDVKM. DNA for the CDR3: TGTGCCAGCAGTCCCCTGGGTAGCGGGGAGAGCTCCTACAATGAGCAGTTCTTC. It encodes CASSPLGSGESSYNEQFF.

This chain connects TRBV6-4 to TRBJ2-3; D might be TRBD1 (5 bases). Germline values: CDR1 MRHNA, CDR2 SNTAGT. Trimming took off 6 bases at V and 2 bases at J, with 15 bases between the two ends. This CDR3 is 15 amino acids long. CDR3 DNA: TGTGCCAGCAGCCCCCAGGGTATTAACACAGATACGCAGTATTTT. Translating gives CASSPQGINTDTQYF.

On this clone: Mismatch with germline at one junction end may stem from a read error. This chain uses TRBV7-9 with TRBJ2-1, with 11 bases fitting TRBD2. This CDR3 is 12 amino acids long. Germline-derived CDR1 and CDR2 are SEHNR and FQNEAQ (reference sequence). The CDR3 coding sequence is TGTGCCAGCAGCTTAGAGGGACTAGCGGCACTCTTC. This encodes CASSLEGLAALF.

This chain connects TRBV15 to TRBJ1-4; 9 bases map to TRBD1. The CDR3 covers 14 residues. The junction had 6 bases not matched to a gene; V was cut back by 6 bases and J by 7 bases. Germline V lookup: CDR1 LNHNV, CDR2 YYDKDF (reference sequence). Written as DNA, the CDR3 is TGTGCCACCAGAGTGCGACAGGGGGGTGAAAAACTGTTTTTT. Translated, it gives CATRVRQGGEKLFF.

The CDR3 bases are TGTGCCAGCAGCCAAGGAGTGCATCAGCCCCAGCATTTT. Translated, it gives CASSQGVHQPQHF. The chain recombines TRBV3-1 (or the pseudogene TRBV3-2) with TRBJ1-5, with no clear D. The CDR3 is 13 residues long. CDR1 and CDR2 (germline): LGHDT, YNNKEL (reference sequence). The V end lost 1 base, the J end lost 5 bases, and 6 bases lay between the germline ends.

This clone was counted once. The genes are TRBV2 and TRBJ2-7; TRBD2 aligns across 8 bases. V shed 5 bases and J 3 bases; nucleotides not matched to a gene: 3. Germline V lookup: CDR1 SNHLY, CDR2 FYNNEI. The CDR3 has 13 amino acids. The CDR3 loop reads CASSYSGVYEQYF. The CDR3 DNA is TGTGCCAGCAGTTATAGCGGGGTCTACGAGCAGTACTTC.

This clone appeared a few times. The V and J genes are TRBV4-2 and TRBJ1-4, with D uncertain. The CDR3 has 15 amino acids. CDR1 is LGHNA, CDR2 YNFKEQ, per germline. The V end was cut by 0 bases, the J end by 10 bases, with 15 bases between. The CDR3 loop reads CASSQERESSRKLFF. CDR3 nucleotide sequence: TGTGCCAGCAGCCAAGAGAGAGAGAGTAGTCGAAAACTGTTTTTT.

The genes are TRBV5-1 and TRBJ2-5; D gene uncertain. CDR1 SGHRS and CDR2 YFSETQ come from the germline V gene. Trimming pared 1 base from V and 4 bases from J, leaving 5 bases between. The CDR3 is 12 residues long. CDR3 coding DNA: TGCGCCAGCAGCTTGAACTTAGAGACCCAGTACTTC. It encodes CASSLNLETQYF.